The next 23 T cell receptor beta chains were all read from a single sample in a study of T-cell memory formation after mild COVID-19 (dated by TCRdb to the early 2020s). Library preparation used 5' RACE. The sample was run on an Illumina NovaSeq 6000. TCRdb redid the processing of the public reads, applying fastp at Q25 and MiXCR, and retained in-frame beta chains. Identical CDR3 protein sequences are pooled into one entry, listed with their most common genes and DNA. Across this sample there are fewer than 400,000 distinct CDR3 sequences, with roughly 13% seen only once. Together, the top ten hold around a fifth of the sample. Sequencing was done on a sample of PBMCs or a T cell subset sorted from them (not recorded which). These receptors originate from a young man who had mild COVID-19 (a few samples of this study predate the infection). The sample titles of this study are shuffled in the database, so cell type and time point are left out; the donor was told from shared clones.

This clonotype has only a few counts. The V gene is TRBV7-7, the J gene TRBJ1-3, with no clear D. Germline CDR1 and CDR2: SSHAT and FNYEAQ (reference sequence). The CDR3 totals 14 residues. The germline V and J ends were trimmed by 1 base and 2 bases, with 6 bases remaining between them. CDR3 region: CASSLGPTGNTIYF. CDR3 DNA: TGTGCCAGCAGCTTAGGGCCGACTGGAAACACCATATATTTT.

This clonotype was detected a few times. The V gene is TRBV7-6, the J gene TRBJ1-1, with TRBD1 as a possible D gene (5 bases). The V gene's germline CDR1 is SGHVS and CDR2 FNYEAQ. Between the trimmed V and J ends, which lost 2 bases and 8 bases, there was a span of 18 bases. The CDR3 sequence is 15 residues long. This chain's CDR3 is CASSLWGAGGIEAFF. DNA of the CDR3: TGTGCCAGCAGCTTATGGGGCGCGGGGGGAATCGAAGCTTTCTTT.

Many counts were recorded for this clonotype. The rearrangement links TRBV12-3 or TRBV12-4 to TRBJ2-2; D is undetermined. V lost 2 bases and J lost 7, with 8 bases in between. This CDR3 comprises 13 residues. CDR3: CASSLSVDGELFF. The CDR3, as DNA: TGTGCCAGCAGTTTAAGCGTGGACGGGGAGCTGTTTTTT.

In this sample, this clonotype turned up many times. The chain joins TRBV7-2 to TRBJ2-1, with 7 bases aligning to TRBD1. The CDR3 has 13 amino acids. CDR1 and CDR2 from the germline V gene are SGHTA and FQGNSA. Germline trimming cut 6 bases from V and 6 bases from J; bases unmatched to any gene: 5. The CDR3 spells CASRFAGGNEQFF. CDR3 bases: TGTGCCAGCAGATTCGCAGGGGGCAATGAGCAGTTCTTC. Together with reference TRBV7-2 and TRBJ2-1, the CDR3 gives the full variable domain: GAGVSQSPSNKVTEKGKDVELRCDPISGHTALYWYRQSLGQGLEFLIYFQGNSAPDKSGLPSDRFSAERTGGSVSTLTIQRTQQEDSAVYLCASRFAGGNEQFFGPGTRLTVL.

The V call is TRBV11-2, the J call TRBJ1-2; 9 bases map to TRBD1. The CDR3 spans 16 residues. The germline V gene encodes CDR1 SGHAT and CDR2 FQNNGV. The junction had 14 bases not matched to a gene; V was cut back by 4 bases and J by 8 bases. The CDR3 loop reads CASSSIKITGGDGYTF. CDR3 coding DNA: TGTGCCAGCAGCTCTATTAAAATTACAGGGGGCGACGGCTACACCTTC.

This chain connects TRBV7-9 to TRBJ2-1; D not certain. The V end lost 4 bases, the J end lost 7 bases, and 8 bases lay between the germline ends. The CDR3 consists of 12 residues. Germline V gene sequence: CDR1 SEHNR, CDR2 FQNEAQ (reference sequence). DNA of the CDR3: TGTGCCAGCAGCTATAGTGATAATGAGCAGTTCTTC. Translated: CASSYSDNEQFF.

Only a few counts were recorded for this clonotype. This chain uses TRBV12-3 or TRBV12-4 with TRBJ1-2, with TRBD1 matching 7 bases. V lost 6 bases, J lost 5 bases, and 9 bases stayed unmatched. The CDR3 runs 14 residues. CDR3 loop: CASSRYRGMYGYTF. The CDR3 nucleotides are TGTGCCAGCAGCCGCTACAGGGGCATGTATGGCTACACCTTC.

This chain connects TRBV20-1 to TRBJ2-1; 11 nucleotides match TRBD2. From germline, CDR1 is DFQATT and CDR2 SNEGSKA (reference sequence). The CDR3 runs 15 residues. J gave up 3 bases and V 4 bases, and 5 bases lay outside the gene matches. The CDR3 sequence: CSAITSGGYYNEQFF. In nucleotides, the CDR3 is TGCAGTGCTATAACTAGCGGGGGCTACTACAATGAGCAGTTCTTC.

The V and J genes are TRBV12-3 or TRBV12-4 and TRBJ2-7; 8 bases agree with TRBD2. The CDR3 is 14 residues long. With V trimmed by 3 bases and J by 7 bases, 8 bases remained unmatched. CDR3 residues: CASSLGSGAFEQYF. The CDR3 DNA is TGTGCCAGCAGTTTGGGTAGCGGGGCTTTTGAGCAGTACTTC.

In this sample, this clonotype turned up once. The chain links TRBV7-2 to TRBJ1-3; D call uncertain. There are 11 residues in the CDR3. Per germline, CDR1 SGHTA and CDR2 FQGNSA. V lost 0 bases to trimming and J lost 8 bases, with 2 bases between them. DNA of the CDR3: TGTGCCAGCAGCTTAGCAGACACCATATATTTT. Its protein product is CASSLADTIYF.

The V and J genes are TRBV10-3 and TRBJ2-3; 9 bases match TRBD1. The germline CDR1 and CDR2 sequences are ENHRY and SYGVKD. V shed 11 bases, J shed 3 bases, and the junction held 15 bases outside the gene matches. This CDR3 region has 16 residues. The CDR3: CAVARGTGLNTDTQYF. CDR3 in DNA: TGTGCCGTAGCCCGGGGGACAGGGTTGAATACAGATACGCAGTATTTT.

CDR3: CASSYSKGGSYGYTF. CDR3 coding DNA: TGTGCCAGCAGTTACTCGAAGGGGGGCAGCTATGGCTACACCTTC. The chain employs TRBV6-5 and TRBJ1-2; tentative D call: TRBD1 (6 bases). Germline V gene lookup returns CDR1 MNHEY and CDR2 SVGAGI. V lost 0 bases and J lost 4, with 12 bases in between. CDR3 length: 15 residues.

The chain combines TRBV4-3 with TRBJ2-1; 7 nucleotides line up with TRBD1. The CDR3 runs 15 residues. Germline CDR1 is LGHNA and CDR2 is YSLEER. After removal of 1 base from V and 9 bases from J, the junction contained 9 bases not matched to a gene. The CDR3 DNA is TGCGCCAGCAGCCAAGTAAACAGGGGCTTCGGTGAGCAGTTCTTC. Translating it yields CASSQVNRGFGEQFF.

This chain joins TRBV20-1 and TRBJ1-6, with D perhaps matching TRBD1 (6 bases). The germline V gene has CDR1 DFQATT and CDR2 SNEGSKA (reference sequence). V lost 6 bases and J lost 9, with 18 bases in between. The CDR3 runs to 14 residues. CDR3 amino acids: CSATTRGWGSPLHF. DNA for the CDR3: TGCAGTGCAACGACTAGGGGGTGGGGTTCACCCCTCCACTTT.

The CDR3 nucleotides are TGTGCCAGCAGTCGGGACAGGGTCGGGCCGGATGGCTACACCTTC. This translates into CASSRDRVGPDGYTF. This rearrangement joins TRBV7-3 to TRBJ1-2; 9 nucleotides match TRBD1. Germline lookup yields CDR1 SGHTA and CDR2 FQGTGA. This CDR3 has 15 amino acids. Unmatched junction bases numbered 11, after V lost 6 bases and J lost 6 bases.

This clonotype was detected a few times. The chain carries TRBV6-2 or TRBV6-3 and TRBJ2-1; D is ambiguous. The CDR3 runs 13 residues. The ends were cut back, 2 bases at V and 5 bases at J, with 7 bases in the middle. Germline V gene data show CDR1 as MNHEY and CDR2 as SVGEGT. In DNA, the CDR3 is TGTGCCAGCAGTTACCTTCTGCACAATGAGCAGTTCTTC. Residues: CASSYLLHNEQFF.

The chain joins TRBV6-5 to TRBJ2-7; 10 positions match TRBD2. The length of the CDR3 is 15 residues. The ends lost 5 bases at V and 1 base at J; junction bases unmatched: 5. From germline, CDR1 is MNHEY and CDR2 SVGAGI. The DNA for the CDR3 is TGTGCCAGCAGTCCTAGCGGGGGTGGTTCCTACGAGCAGTACGTC. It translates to CASSPSGGGSYEQYV.

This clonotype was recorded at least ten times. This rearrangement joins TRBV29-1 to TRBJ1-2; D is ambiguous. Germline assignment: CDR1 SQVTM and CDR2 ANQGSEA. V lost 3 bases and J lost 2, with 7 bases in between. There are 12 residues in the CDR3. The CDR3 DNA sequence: TGCAGCGTTGATGACGGAAACTATGGCTACACCTTC. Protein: CSVDDGNYGYTF. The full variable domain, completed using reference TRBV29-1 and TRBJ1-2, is SAVISQKPSRDICQRGTSLTIQCQVDSQVTMMFWYRQQPGQSLTLIATANQGSEATYESGFVIDKFPISRPNLTFSTLTVSNMSPEDSSIYLCSVDDGNYGYTFGSGTRLTVV.

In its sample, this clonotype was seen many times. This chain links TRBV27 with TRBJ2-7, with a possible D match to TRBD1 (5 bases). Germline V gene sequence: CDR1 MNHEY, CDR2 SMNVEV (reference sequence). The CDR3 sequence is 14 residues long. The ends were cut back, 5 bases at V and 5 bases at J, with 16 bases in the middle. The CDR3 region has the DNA TGTGCCAGCAGTCGTCGGATAGGGGTCGACGAGCAGTACTTC. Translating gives CASSRRIGVDEQYF.

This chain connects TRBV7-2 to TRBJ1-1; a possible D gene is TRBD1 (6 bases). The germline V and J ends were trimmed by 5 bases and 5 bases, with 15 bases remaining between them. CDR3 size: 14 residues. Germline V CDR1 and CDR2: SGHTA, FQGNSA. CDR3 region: CASSLRGLRTEAFF. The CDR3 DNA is TGTGCCAGCAGCCTTAGGGGGTTGCGGACTGAAGCTTTCTTT.

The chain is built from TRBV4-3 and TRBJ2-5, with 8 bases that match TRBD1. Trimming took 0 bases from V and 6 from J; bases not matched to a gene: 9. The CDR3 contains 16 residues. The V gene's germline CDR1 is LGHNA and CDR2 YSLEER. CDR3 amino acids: CASSQDRGQGSKTQYF. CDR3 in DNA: TGCGCCAGCAGCCAAGATAGAGGACAGGGTTCGAAGACCCAGTACTTC.

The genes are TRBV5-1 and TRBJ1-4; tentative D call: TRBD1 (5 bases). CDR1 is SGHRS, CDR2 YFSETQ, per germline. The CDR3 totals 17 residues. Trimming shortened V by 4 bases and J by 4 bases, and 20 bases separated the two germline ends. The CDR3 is CASSDYLRGTDNEKLFF. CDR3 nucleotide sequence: TGCGCCAGCAGCGACTACCTTCGGGGCACGGATAATGAAAAACTGTTTTTT.

The CDR3: CASSLDWGGAQETQYF. CDR3 DNA sequence: TGTGCCAGCAGCTTGGATTGGGGGGGGGCTCAAGAGACCCAGTACTTC. The chain employs TRBV7-9 and TRBJ2-5, with D possibly TRBD2 on 7 matching bases. Germline V gene sequence: CDR1 SEHNR, CDR2 FQNEAQ (reference sequence). The CDR3 length is 16 residues. Trimming removed 3 bases at V and 2 bases at J, with 16 bases between.